The clone carrying this TCR beta chain has at least ten counts. TCRdb re-derived calls from the PCR reads in MiXCR, one entry per CDR3 protein. Seen here are approximately 90,000 distinct CDR3 sequences, 21% observed once, and the top ten hold 1% to 1.2%. This sample is drawn from a study of molecular identifiers for immune sequencing clone quantification. After removal of 0 bases from V and 0 bases from J, the junction contained 14 bases not matched to a gene. The CDR3 totals 21 residues. The V gene's germline CDR1 is SGHTS and CDR2 YDEGEE. Sample: naive CD8+ T cells from blood, with Jurkat cell RNA spiked in. The subset is: FACS-sorted CD8+CD4-CCR7+CD45RA+ naive T cells. This receptor was taken from a human donor in good health. Some libraries in this study had Jurkat cell RNA spiked in. The chain combines TRBV5-8 with TRBJ2-3; 12 nucleotides line up with TRBD2. CDR3 loop: CASSLVRSGLAGTSSTDTQYF. CDR3 bases: TGTGCCAGCAGCTTGGTGAGGTCCGGACTAGCGGGGACCTCTAGCACAGATACGCAGTATTTT.